The source of this T cell receptor (beta chain) is a study of CD8+ T cells in alopecia areata. Study-wide results and limits: Because of a solitary nonresponder, the connection of baseline CD8+ expansion to response stays uncertain.

After isolation, RNA underwent reverse transcription to generate cDNA as the sequencing template. The table came from immunoSEQ multiplex PCR; TCRdb's copy has only in-frame clones and leaves some out. The sample lists about 200,000 clones; 55% to 70% were seen once. The CDR3 sequence is 14 residues long. V gave up 0 bases and J gave up 2 bases, with 8 bases separating them. CDR1 and CDR2 (germline): SGDLS, YYNGEE. Of note for this clone: Its antigen remains unknown.

As to treatment: oral pan-JAK inhibitor, 5-10 mg twice daily. The V and J genes are TRBV9 and TRBJ2-5; unclear D gene. The receptor was isolated from a human donor with alopecia areata. Here the sequenced sample was CD4+ T cells sorted from blood, taken at week 4, from a patient treated with tofacitinib. The CDR3 spells CASSVGREQETQYF. Here the CDR3 DNA reads TGTGCCAGCAGCGTAGGTAGGGAACAAGAGACCCAGTACTTC.